The 27 T cell receptor beta chains presented below share a single source sample, sequenced in a study of shared clonotypes between healthy human individuals. Positive CCR7 selection of CD45RO-negative cells yielded the naive CD8 cells, and terminally differentiated effector memory CD45RA+ cells were excluded. Repertoires were generated with immunoSEQ multiplex PCR, while TCRdb's copy carries only in-frame clones and drops some. Counted here are under 1 million clones, nearly 95% occurring once; the ten biggest clones make up approximately 25%. The specimen sequenced was naive CD8+ T cells sorted from blood. Receptors were obtained from a man in his thirties or forties in good health.

CDR3 DNA sequence: TGTGCCAGCAGATCCATCCCAGGGACTAGCACAGATACGCAGTATTTT. This gives the protein CASRSIPGTSTDTQYF. The chain combines TRBV7-8 with TRBJ2-3, with D tentatively TRBD2 (6 bases). CDR3 length: 16 amino acids. Trimming shortened V by 6 bases and J by 0 bases, and 16 bases separated the two germline ends. CDR1 is SGHVS, CDR2 FQNEAQ, per germline.

The chain is built from TRBV27 and TRBJ2-7; D assignment may be TRBD1 or TRBD2 (5 bases each). Trimming stripped 10 bases from V and 2 bases from J, with 18 bases between. CDR1 is MNHEY and CDR2 is SMNVEV in the germline V gene (reference sequence). The CDR3 has 14 amino acids. The CDR3 loop reads CATGVLGTTYEQYF. DNA for the CDR3: TGTGCCACCGGGGTTTTGGGGACGACCTACGAGCAGTACTTC.

This clone was observed a few times. This chain uses TRBV9 with TRBJ2-2; D might be TRBD2 (5 bases). Trimming took 5 bases from V and 4 from J, leaving 9 bases between them. Germline CDR1 reads SGDLS; CDR2 reads YYNGEE. The CDR3 has 13 residues. This chain's CDR3 is CASSDGVTGELFF. In DNA, the CDR3 is TGTGCCAGCAGTGACGGGGTCACCGGGGAGCTGTTTTTT.

With respect to this clone: Other DNA sequences within the sample encode an identical CDR3. The chain is built from TRBV9 and TRBJ2-7; D ambiguous. Between the trimmed V and J ends, which lost 0 bases and 1 base, there was a span of 5 bases. Germline V gene sequence: CDR1 SGDLS, CDR2 YYNGEE. The CDR3 extends over 13 amino acids. Written as DNA, the CDR3 is TGTGCCAGCAGCGTAGATGGGTCCTACGAGCAGTACTTC. Its translation: CASSVDGSYEQYF.

The chain joins TRBV7-2 to TRBJ2-1, with TRBD2 matching over 7 bases. V shed 5 bases, J shed 8 bases, and the junction held 6 bases outside the gene matches. Germline-derived CDR1 and CDR2 are SGHTA and FQGNSA. The CDR3 covers 13 residues. CDR3 sequence (DNA): TGTGCCAGCAGCGTTGGACTAGACTATGAGCAGTTCTTC. Its translation is CASSVGLDYEQFF.

The chain couples TRBV7-9 to TRBJ2-7, with D possibly being TRBD1 (5 bases). The CDR3 covers 16 residues. Between the trimmed V and J ends, which lost 1 base and 2 bases, there was a span of 15 bases. Germline V lookup: CDR1 SEHNR, CDR2 FQNEAQ (reference sequence). CDR3 nucleotides: TGTGCCAGCAGCTTAGTTCAGGGTATGAGGACCTACGAGCAGTACTTC. Translated: CASSLVQGMRTYEQYF.

V gene TRBV7-9 combines with J gene TRBJ1-2; possibly TRBD1 for D (5 bases). Per the germline V gene, CDR1 is SEHNR and CDR2 is FQNEAQ (reference sequence). Deletions cut 3 bases from V and 3 bases from J, with 11 bases between. This CDR3 is 14 amino acids long. Here the CDR3 reads CASSFQGKDYGYTF. The CDR3 coding sequence is TGTGCCAGCAGCTTTCAGGGAAAGGACTATGGCTACACCTTC.

This clone has just one count. The chain couples TRBV7-2 to TRBJ2-2; D not certain. Germline values: CDR1 SGHTA, CDR2 FQGNSA. Deletions cut 2 bases from V and 1 base from J, with 5 bases between. This CDR3 is built from 14 residues. CDR3 sequence (DNA): TGTGCCAGCAGCTTATTGGGGAACACCGGGGAGCTGTTTTTT. Protein: CASSLLGNTGELFF.

The chain employs TRBV27 and TRBJ2-3; D call uncertain. Germline CDR1 MNHEY, CDR2 SMNVEV (reference sequence). This CDR3 spans 14 amino acids. Trimming took off 1 base at V and 0 bases at J, with 5 bases between the two ends. The CDR3 is CASSLFASTDTQYF. The CDR3 DNA is TGTGCCAGCAGTTTATTCGCTAGCACAGATACGCAGTATTTT.

The V gene is TRBV28, the J gene TRBJ2-2, with TRBD2 matching 7 bases. Trimming at V came to 8 bases and at J to 2 bases, leaving 8 bases not matched to a gene. Germline-derived CDR1 and CDR2 are MDHEN and SYDVKM. CDR3 length: 15 amino acids. CDR3 sequence (DNA): TGTGCCAGCCGATGGGAGGGGCTTAACACCGGGGAGCTGTTTTTT. It specifies CASRWEGLNTGELFF.

This rearrangement joins TRBV11-2 to TRBJ2-7; TRBD2 matches at 9 bases. The CDR3 sequence is 15 residues long. V trimming: 1 base; J trimming: 5 bases; junction bases outside the gene matches: 6. In germline, CDR1 is SGHAT, CDR2 FQNNGV. The CDR3 nucleotides read TGTGCCAGCAGCTTAGTGATAGCGGGAGAGGACGAGCAGTACTTC. Its translation is CASSLVIAGEDEQYF. The full variable domain, completed using reference TRBV11-2 and TRBJ2-7, is EAGVAQSPRYKIIEKRQSVAFWCNPISGHATLYWYQQILGQGPKLLIQFQNNGVVDDSQLPKDRFSAERLKGVDSTLKIQPAKLEDSAVYLCASSLVIAGEDEQYFGPGTRLTVT.

This chain uses TRBV7-7 with TRBJ2-7, with D hard to call. CDR1 is SSHAT, CDR2 FNYEAQ, per germline (reference sequence). V lost 0 bases, J lost 6 bases, and 9 bases lay in between. This CDR3 has 13 residues. CDR3 amino acids: CASSLAMATEQYF. The CDR3 DNA follows: TGTGCCAGCAGCTTAGCAATGGCGACCGAGCAGTACTTC.

The chain links TRBV27 to TRBJ1-4; TRBD1 matches 11 bases. This CDR3 has 14 amino acids. Unmatched junction bases numbered 3, after V lost 5 bases and J lost 7 bases. Germline V gene lookup returns CDR1 MNHEY and CDR2 SMNVEV (reference sequence). DNA for the CDR3: TGTGCCAGCAGTGGAGGGACAGGGGGTGAAAAACTGTTTTTT. Residues: CASSGGTGGEKLFF. The entire variable domain, with the rest obtained from reference TRBV27 and TRBJ1-4, is as follows: EAQVTQNPRYLITVTGKKLTVTCSQNMNHEYMSWYRQDPGLGLRQIYYSMNVEVTDKGDVPEGYKVSRKEKRNFPLILESPSPNQTSLYFCASSGGTGGEKLFFGSGTQLSVL.

The table lists this clone with a few counts. V gene TRBV6-1 combines with J gene TRBJ2-1, with 12 bases lining up with TRBD2. With 2 bases clipped from V and 7 bases from J, the junction kept 3 bases outside the gene matches. The CDR3 contains 15 residues. Germline values: CDR1 MNHNS, CDR2 SASEGT. CDR3 loop: CASSELAGGPNEQFF. Here the CDR3 DNA reads TGTGCCAGCAGTGAACTAGCGGGAGGGCCGAATGAGCAGTTCTTC.

The chain recombines TRBV11-2 with TRBJ2-7, with 9 bases that match TRBD2. Germline-derived CDR1 and CDR2 are SGHAT and FQNNGV. The CDR3 is 17 amino acids. J lost 5 bases, V lost 0 bases, and 11 bases had no gene match. The CDR3 is CASSLEPPLAGENEQYF. Written as DNA, the CDR3 is TGTGCCAGCAGCTTAGAACCCCCCTTAGCGGGAGAAAACGAGCAGTACTTC.

The rearrangement joins TRBV19 to TRBJ2-7; 9 nucleotides line up with TRBD1. The CDR3 has 15 amino acids. Trimming cost V 5 bases and J 3 bases; bases outside gene matches: 8. CDR1 and CDR2 from the germline V gene are LNHDA and SQIVND (reference sequence). This chain's CDR3 is CASSASYRGHYEQYF. The DNA of the CDR3 is TGTGCCAGTAGTGCCTCTTACAGGGGGCACTACGAGCAGTACTTC.

V and J are TRBV14 and TRBJ2-7; D unresolved. The V end lost 1 base, the J end lost 3 bases, and 7 bases lay between the germline ends. Germline values: CDR1 SGHDN, CDR2 FVKESK. There are 13 residues in the CDR3. The CDR3 sequence: CASSQVAGYEQYF. The CDR3 nucleotides read TGTGCCAGCAGCCAAGTGGCAGGCTACGAGCAGTACTTC.

This rearrangement joins TRBV7-2 to TRBJ1-1; the D is unclear. Trimming pared 2 bases from V and 5 bases from J, leaving 9 bases between. The CDR3 extends over 13 amino acids. Germline V gene lookup returns CDR1 SGHTA and CDR2 FQGNSA. The CDR3 DNA sequence: TGTGCCAGCAGCTTAAGTGGACGGACTGAAGCTTTCTTT. Translating it yields CASSLSGRTEAFF.

The chain is built from TRBV19 and TRBJ2-7, with TRBD2 matching 9 bases. The CDR3 length is 17 residues. V trimming: 8 bases; J trimming: 0 bases; junction bases outside the gene matches: 14. Germline CDR1 reads LNHDA; CDR2 reads SQIVND (reference sequence). CDR3 coding DNA: TGTGCCAGTGACATACCCTCGACTAGCGGAAGCTCCTACGAGCAGTACTTC. The encoded protein is CASDIPSTSGSSYEQYF.

V gene TRBV19 combines with J gene TRBJ2-1; D unresolved. Trimming stripped 3 bases from V and 9 bases from J, with 6 bases between. CDR1 is LNHDA and CDR2 is SQIVND in the germline V gene (reference sequence). The CDR3 spans 11 residues. CDR3 region: CASSMGAEQFF. CDR3 DNA: TGTGCCAGTAGTATGGGTGCTGAGCAGTTCTTC.

V usage is TRBV9 and J usage is TRBJ1-1; 7 bases fit TRBD1. V shed 0 bases, J shed 8 bases, and the junction held 1 base outside the gene matches. CDR1 is SGDLS and CDR2 is YYNGEE in the germline V gene. The CDR3 is 12 amino acids. The CDR3 region is CASSVGQGEAFF. The CDR3 region has the DNA TGTGCCAGCAGCGTAGGACAGGGAGAAGCTTTCTTT.

This chain joins TRBV5-1 and TRBJ2-7, with TRBD2 matching over 8 bases. Germline CDR1 reads SGHRS; CDR2 reads YFSETQ. The CDR3 spans 15 residues. V lost 4 bases to trimming and J lost 2 bases; unmatched junction nucleotides: 8. CDR3 DNA sequence: TGCGCCAGCAGCCCGGGGGGGACAAACCCCTACGAGCAGTACTTC. Protein product: CASSPGGTNPYEQYF.

CDR3: CASSIWTGFGGTGELFF. In nucleotides, the CDR3 is TGTGCCAGTAGTATATGGACAGGGTTTGGAGGCACCGGGGAGCTGTTTTTT. The genes are TRBV19 and TRBJ2-2; 8 positions agree with TRBD1. V shed 2 bases, J shed 4 bases, and the junction held 9 bases outside the gene matches. CDR1 is LNHDA and CDR2 is SQIVND in the germline V gene (reference sequence). There are 17 residues in the CDR3.

This rearrangement joins TRBV30 to TRBJ2-1; possible D gene TRBD2, 6 bases. CDR3 length equals 14 residues. Per germline, CDR1 GTSNPN and CDR2 SVGIG (reference sequence). V lost 1 base and J lost 0, with 7 bases in between. CDR3 loop: CAWSGGISYNEQFF. CDR3 nucleotides: TGTGCCTGGAGTGGCGGGATCTCCTACAATGAGCAGTTCTTC.

This clone was counted once. J is TRBJ2-5 and V is TRBV7-2; 11 bases fit TRBD2. CDR3 size: 16 residues. Germline V CDR1 and CDR2: SGHTA, FQGNSA. Germline trimming cut 5 bases from V and 1 base from J; bases unmatched to any gene: 6. The CDR3 DNA sequence: TGTGCCAGCAGCCCTAGGACTAGCGGGCTCCAAGAGACCCAGTACTTC. The encoded protein is CASSPRTSGLQETQYF. The full variable domain, its missing parts supplied by reference TRBV7-2 and TRBJ2-5, is GAGVSQSPSNKVTEKGKDVELRCDPISGHTALYWYRQSLGQGLEFLIYFQGNSAPDKSGLPSDRFSAERTGGSVSTLTIQRTQQEDSAVYLCASSPRTSGLQETQYFGPGTRLLVL.

This sequence joins TRBV11-2 and TRBJ2-7; D unresolved. This CDR3 has 12 residues. Germline V CDR1 and CDR2: SGHAT, FQNNGV. Trimming removed 0 bases at V and 3 bases at J, with 3 bases between. CDR3 amino acids: CASSLDIYEQYF. The DNA of the CDR3 is TGTGCCAGCAGCTTAGATATCTACGAGCAGTACTTC.

V gene TRBV6-5 combines with J gene TRBJ2-7; D is uncertain. Germline V gene sequence: CDR1 MNHEY, CDR2 SVGAGI. The V end lost 0 bases, the J end lost 3 bases, and 15 bases lay between the germline ends. The CDR3 consists of 16 residues. The CDR3: CASSYSHSAAGYEQYF. Written as DNA, the CDR3 is TGTGCCAGCAGTTACTCGCATTCGGCCGCTGGCTACGAGCAGTACTTC.